These 11 T cell receptor beta chains were all obtained from the same sample, sequenced in a study of blood T cell repertoires in COVID-19 (dated by TCRdb to 2019 to 2021). Library generation was performed with the immunoSEQ multiplex PCR assay. TCRdb carries this immuneACCESS record with in-frame sequences only. Its versions omit some clonotypes, under half of them owing to an unresolved V gene in the studies checked, with the rest unexplained. This sample holds some 55,000 clones; more than 85% were observed only once. About 3.1% of the sample comes from the top ten. Sequenced: peripheral blood. The origin of the receptors is a human donor in a cohort sampled during active COVID-19.

The chain uses TRBV15 and TRBJ2-1; D is unclear. CDR1 is LNHNV, CDR2 YYDKDF, per germline (reference sequence). Trimming cost V 5 bases and J 4 bases, with 12 bases left between them. There are 14 residues in the CDR3. The CDR3 DNA reads as TGTGCCACCAGCGAATCGCTATCGTACAATGAGCAGTTCTTC. It codes for CATSESLSYNEQFF.

The CDR3 is CASSQVYRQKVTDTQYF. In nucleotides, the CDR3 is TGCGCCAGCAGCCAAGTTTATCGACAGAAAGTCACAGATACGCAGTATTTT. This rearrangement joins TRBV4-1 to TRBJ2-3, with a tentative D call TRBD1 (5 bases). The V gene lost 1 base and the J gene lost 2 bases, with 16 bases spanning the gap. This CDR3 is 17 amino acids long. The germline V gene encodes CDR1 MGHRA and CDR2 YSYEKL.

J is TRBJ1-5 and V is TRBV18; the match to TRBD1 covers 9 bases. The V gene's germline CDR1 is KGHSH and CDR2 LQKENI. V lost 5 bases to trimming and J lost 4 bases; unmatched junction nucleotides: 6. This CDR3 contains 15 residues. CDR3 nucleotide sequence: TGTGCCAGCTCAGGAGAACAGGGGGCGAATCAGCCCCAGCATTTT. Its translation: CASSGEQGANQPQHF.

V and J are TRBV6-2 or TRBV6-3 and TRBJ1-1; D is uncertain. V lost 6 bases, J lost 3 bases, and 11 bases lay in between. Germline V gene sequence: CDR1 MNHEY, CDR2 SVGEGT. There are 13 residues in the CDR3. The chain's CDR3 is CASSGGKDTEAFF. Here the CDR3 DNA reads TGTGCCAGCAGCGGCGGGAAGGACACTGAAGCTTTCTTT.

This clone was seen a single time. The chain employs TRBV7-3 and TRBJ2-1; 8 bases are shared with TRBD2. Germline V gives CDR1 SGHTA, CDR2 FQGTGA. CDR3 size: 16 residues. The trim removed 2 bases at V and 7 bases at J, leaving 10 bases unmatched. In DNA, the CDR3 is TGTGCCAGCAGCTTAGAGGGGACTAGTAATCGGAATGAGCAGTTCTTC. Amino acids: CASSLEGTSNRNEQFF.

This clone was counted once. This chain joins TRBV29-1 and TRBJ2-1; D is uncertain. CDR1 is SQVTM, CDR2 ANQGSEA, per germline. The CDR3 has 14 residues. Trimming pared 6 bases from V and 0 bases from J, leaving 12 bases between. CDR3 amino acids: CSVSASSSYNEQFF. CDR3 DNA sequence: TGCAGCGTGTCGGCTAGTAGCTCCTACAATGAGCAGTTCTTC.

The J gene is TRBJ1-4, the V gene TRBV18; D may be TRBD1 (5 bases). Germline CDR1 is KGHSH and CDR2 is LQKENI. This CDR3 region has 14 residues. The V and J ends lost 3 bases and 5 bases respectively, with 10 bases between them. Here the CDR3 reads CASSPVNRNEKLFF. In DNA, the CDR3 is TGTGCCAGCTCACCTGTTAACAGGAATGAAAAACTGTTTTTT.

This clone was found once. V gene TRBV9 combines with J gene TRBJ1-2; 7 bases align to TRBD1. Trimming at V came to 0 bases and at J to 7 bases, leaving 6 bases not matched to a gene. The CDR3 totals 14 residues. Germline V gives CDR1 SGDLS, CDR2 YYNGEE. The chain's CDR3 is CASSVGETGPGYTF. The CDR3 bases are TGTGCCAGCAGCGTAGGCGAGACAGGGCCTGGCTACACCTTC.

The chain joins TRBV12-3 or TRBV12-4 to TRBJ2-2; TRBD2 might be the D (5 bases). The CDR3 runs to 13 residues. Trimming shortened V by 6 bases and J by 5 bases, and 10 bases separated the two germline ends. In nucleotides, the CDR3 is TGTGCCAGCAGCGTAGCGAGTACCGGGGAGCTGTTTTTT. Amino acids: CASSVASTGELFF.

This clone was observed once. V and J are TRBV10-3 and TRBJ1-1; D is undetermined. V was clipped by 2 bases and J by 8 bases, with 6 bases between them. The CDR3 is 11 amino acids. Germline CDR1 and CDR2: ENHRY and SYGVKD. The CDR3 coding sequence is TGTGCCATCAGTGAGGGAGAAGAAGCTTTCTTT. Its translation: CAISEGEEAFF.

The chain has TRBV29-1 and TRBJ2-5; TRBD2 might be the D (5 bases). The V end lost 5 bases, the J end lost 4 bases, and 17 bases lay between the germline ends. Germline lookup yields CDR1 SQVTM and CDR2 ANQGSEA. This CDR3 contains 14 residues. The CDR3 DNA reads as TGCAGCGTTCCGGGGTTGGCTTGGGCAGAGACCCAGTACTTC. Its translation is CSVPGLAWAETQYF.